This entry describes one T cell receptor beta chain. Its cognate antigen is unknown. This record comes from a study of cytomegalovirus exposure and HLA in healthy donors. Study-level background: Among about 380 genotyped donors, around 80% fell in the Caucasian-associated ancestry cluster.

The study, taken as a whole, reports: Under in vitro conditions, a few CMV-associated chains were confirmed as specific for CMV antigens. Later analysis suggested links between common viral pathogens and several top significant clusters.

PCR amplification relied on 60 Vbeta primers (plus 13 Jbeta primers). Assay used: immunoSEQ multiplex PCR; TCRdb lists only in-frame clones, some missing. The top ten clones hold under 7.5% of a sample with around 140,000 clones, approximately 65% of them seen once. Samples came from healthy bone marrow donors. CDR3 length equals 15 residues. V was shortened by 0 bases and J by 1 base, with 8 bases between the two germline ends. The germline V gene has CDR1 KGHSH and CDR2 LQKENI. The J gene is TRBJ2-3, the V gene TRBV18; perhaps TRBD1 as D (5 bases). This TCR was recovered from a woman between 55 and 75 years old in good health and CMV-seronegative. Sequencing was carried out using PBMCs. DNA for the CDR3: TGTGCCAGCTCACCACCGGGCAGGGGCACAGATACGCAGTATTTT. Encoded protein: CASSPPGRGTDTQYF. Supplemented by reference TRBV18 and TRBJ2-3, the full variable domain reads NAGVMQNPRHLVRRRGQEARLRCSPMKGHSHVYWYRQLPEEGLKFMVYLQKENIIDESGMPKERFSAEFPKEGPSILRIQQVVRGDSAAYFCASSPPGRGTDTQYFGPGTRLTVL.